This T cell receptor beta chain derives from a study of metastatic and nonmetastatic thyroid tumors. Overall study context: A comparison of repertoires was made across blood and tumor or nodule tissue from malignant and benign thyroid patients.

TCRdb re-called the PCR reads with MiXCR. The table includes approximately 32,000 clones, about 21% detected once. Every patient underwent thyroid surgery untreated. The CDR3 extends over 17 amino acids. V lost 3 bases and J lost 4, with 22 bases in between. Germline CDR1 DFQATT, CDR2 SNEGSKA (reference sequence). The J gene is TRBJ2-1, the V gene TRBV20-1; D gene uncertain. Source material: tumor tissue. The sequence derives from a male donor with papillary thyroid cancer or a benign thyroid nodule (not recorded which). Some clones in this sample may be carry-over from other donors' samples. In DNA, the CDR3 is TGCAGTGCTAGCCACTTGTCGGTACTACGTGGATACAATGAGCAGTTCTTC. This encodes CSASHLSVLRGYNEQFF.